The clone carrying this TCR beta chain was observed many times. TCRdb reprocessed the RT-PCR reads with MiXCR, giving one entry per CDR3 protein. Of about 680,000 distinct CDR3 sequences in the sample, about 14% were seen once. The CDR3 sequence is 16 residues long. In germline, CDR1 is SGHRS, CDR2 YFSETQ. V gave up 4 bases and J gave up 1 base, with 16 bases separating them. The chain joins TRBV5-1 to TRBJ2-3, with D maybe TRBD2 (6 bases). The TCR was taken from a female donor in good health, serving as a healthy control. Sequenced sample: memory CD4+ T cells from blood. The CDR3 DNA reads as TGCGCCAGCAGCCGTCTCCCCGGGGGAGGCACAGATACGCAGTATTTT. Its translation: CASSRLPGGGTDTQYF.